This TCR beta chain was captured by sequencing in a study of vaccination and CD4 T cells after COVID-19 (dated 2022 in TCRdb). General notes on the study: The convalescent cohort comprised six males and four females, including two Hispanic individuals, seven Caucasians, two Asians and one multiracial person. In an earlier paper using these donors, memory CD4+ T cell crossreactivity between SARS-CoV-2 and common cold coronavirus spike proteins was assessed at the TCR clonotype level. Post-vaccine blood samples were taken a median of 72 days after the second vaccine dose, with a range of roughly 14 to 250 days. Post-COVID blood samples from convalescent patients were collected a median of around 100 days after diagnosis, with a range of about 30 to 170 days. Each participant got two doses of either the Pfizer-BioNTech BNT162b2 vaccine (n=8) or the Moderna mRNA-1273 vaccine (n=2). As controls, cultures received a CEFX viral epitope pool (the positive control), an HIV-1 Nef peptide pool (the negative control), or no peptide at all. For stimulating the cultures, overlapping spike peptide pools were used, derived from SARS-CoV-2 as well as from the common cold coronaviruses HCoV-NL63, HCoV-OC43 and HCoV-229E. The spike-specific CD4+ TCR repertoire was compared before and after mRNA vaccination in under 11 COVID-19 convalescent patients and several infection-naive healthy vaccine recipients. What the study reported, not specific to this receptor: Only a relatively small number of convalescent patients were included in the study, and early timepoints following natural infection were not analyzed. Although the median number of SARS-CoV-2-reactive clonotypes went up from some 23 after infection to some 40 after vaccination, the increase was not significant. Nearly all vaccine-specific clones in convalescent patients (304 of 307) were mono-reactive for SARS-CoV-2 spike rather than cross-reactive with common cold coronaviruses. Among the post-vaccine SARS-CoV-2-reactive clones in convalescent patients, a median approximately 90% showed up only after vaccination, which suggests vaccine-specific priming.

The CDR3 goes from the cysteine to the phenylalanine over 15 residues. CDR3 DNA only is kept here, 45 bases in frame from base 1. V and J lose 5 bases and 4 bases, and a span of 12 bases separates them. The germline V gene yields SGHVS for CDR1 and FQNEAQ for CDR2. This specimen's treatment or condition label, interpreted: roughly 10-day PBMC culture with coronavirus spike peptide pools or control peptides (ViraFEST assay). CD4+ T cells from unexposed donors were collected before the COVID-19 pandemic (2011-2018). The ViraFEST assay was used in the study, in which antigen-specific T cells were expanded with peptide pools and expanded clonotypes were subsequently identified by TCR sequencing. Each well held about 2 million PBMCs cultured in IMDM containing approximately 5% human AB serum and roughly 9.7 IU/ml IL-2, with 7.5 to 10 ug/ml peptide pools added. On days 3 and 7, half of the culture medium was replaced with fresh IL-2-containing medium. After about 11 days of culture, CD4+ T cells were isolated by negative selection using the EasySep CD4+ T cell isolation kit. As cell numbers permitted, CD4+ T cells from unexposed donors were tested for reactivity to SARS-CoV-2 S and N and to four common cold coronavirus spike pools. Ficoll-Paque Plus gradient centrifugation was used to isolate PBMCs from whole blood, and the isolated PBMCs were then either used fresh or cryopreserved at -140C. Each culture condition was generally run in triplicate wells. The leukapheresis product for the unexposed donors was obtained through commercial purchase.

Of note for this clonotype: Its antigen is unknown. Base qualities are not recorded, but no much larger clone differs from it by a single base.

The library was produced with PCR. TCR sequencing of DNA from cultured CD4+ T cells used the Oncomine TCR Beta short-read assay at the Johns Hopkins FTIC core. The QIAamp micro DNA kit was used to extract genomic DNA from the cultured CD4+ T cells. The Oncomine TCR Beta libraries from cultured CD4+ T cells were pooled using unique dual indexes and then sequenced on an Illumina iSeq 100. For the original study's pipeline: Non-productive sequences were removed, and CDR3s that did not start with C, did not end with F or W, or were shorter than 7 amino acids were discarded. Antigen-specific clonotypes were identified with the MANAFEST web application by comparing peptide-stimulated wells with reference and other culture wells. For a clone to be called positive, the clone needed an FDR below 0.05, an odds ratio above 5, and a productive frequency above 0.1% in at least two of three replicate wells. Clonotypes that were significantly expanded in both SARS-CoV-2 spike wells and at least one common cold coronavirus spike condition were defined as cross-reactive. Using R version 3.6.1, CDR3 homology was evaluated through Levenshtein distances (stringdist) along with unrooted phylogenetic trees (ape). TCRdb applied fastp at Q25 and MiXCR to the public reads, then kept only in-frame beta chains. Every distinct CDR3 protein forms one entry, paired with its most common genes and DNA. The V and J calls, along with clone size, are taken from TCRdb and not from the paper's own processing. The table for this sample lists approximately 2,600 distinct CDR3 sequences; around 40% of them were counted only once. Roughly 43% of the sample lies in the top ten.

The sequencing input was CD4+ T cells from blood, cultured in vitro. The receptor comes from a human donor in good health. The rearrangement joined TRBV7-8 to TRBJ2-6, with the identity of the D gene unclear. The DNA sequence is as follows: TGTGCCAGCAGCCCCCCCGGCACCGGGGCCAACGTCCTGACTTTC. Its protein product is CASSPPGTGANVLTF.